The 23 T cell receptor beta chains given below trace back to one sample, sequenced in a study of shared clonotypes between healthy human individuals. TCRdb's table, derived via immunoSEQ multiplex PCR, lists solely in-frame clones and lacks some. The data show fewer than 850,000 clones, 90% to 97% seen once. As defined, naive CD8 cells were CD45RO-negative and positively selected for CCR7, with terminally differentiated effector memory CD45RA+ cells excluded. The sequencing input was naive CD8+ T cells sorted from blood. These receptors came from a man aged 25-45 years in good health.

Comments on this clone: The CDR3 end shows no conserved phenylalanine or tryptophan, and so a read error is likely. It is unclear where the CDR3 begins or ends on the DNA, so no DNA is shown, and the CDR3 is as TCRdb lists it. The V and J genes are TRBV21-1 and TRBJ2-7. TRBV21-1 is classified as a pseudogene. The CDR3 totals 10 residues, both ends included. The CDR3 here is CASSKGKTPY.

CDR3 DNA sequence: TGTGCCAGCCAATCTAGCGGTATCTACAATGAGCAGTTCTTC. Translation gives CASQSSGIYNEQFF. The chain recombines TRBV25-1 with TRBJ2-1, with 7 bases aligning to TRBD2. This CDR3 is built from 14 residues. V was clipped by 8 bases and J by 3 bases; unmatched bases: 7. The germline gives CDR1 MGHDK, CDR2 SYGVNS. Filled out from reference TRBV25-1 and TRBJ2-1, the complete variable domain reads EADIYQTPRYLVIGTGKKITLECSQTMGHDKMYWYQQDPGMELHLIHYSYGVNSTEKGDLSSESTVSRIRTEHFPLTLESARPSHTSQYLCASQSSGIYNEQFFGPGTRLTVL.

The V gene is TRBV2, the J gene TRBJ2-1; D uncertain. V dropped 11 bases and J dropped 8 bases, with 16 bases sitting between them. The CDR3 runs 12 residues. CDR1 SNHLY and CDR2 FYNNEI come from the germline V gene. The CDR3 protein is CAAKVRAYEQFF. Here the CDR3 DNA reads TGTGCCGCAAAGGTTCGCGCCTATGAGCAGTTCTTC.

The V call is TRBV6-5, the J call TRBJ2-7; 7 bases match TRBD2. The CDR3 contains 15 residues. Trimming removed 2 bases from V and 1 base from J; junction bases left unmatched: 5. Germline V gives CDR1 MNHEY, CDR2 SVGAGI. The CDR3 coding sequence is TGTGCCAGCAGTTACCTGGGGGGGTGGTCCTACGAGCAGTACTTC. This encodes CASSYLGGWSYEQYF.

The V gene is TRBV18, the J gene TRBJ1-2; 9 bases are a match to TRBD1. This CDR3 spans 15 amino acids. Per germline, CDR1 KGHSH and CDR2 LQKENI. V shed 0 bases and J 6 bases; nucleotides not matched to a gene: 5. The CDR3 protein is CASSPPTGGVNGYTF. The CDR3 coding sequence is TGTGCCAGCTCACCACCTACAGGGGGCGTTAATGGCTACACCTTC.

V is TRBV5-1 and J is TRBJ2-5; TRBD1 aligns across 8 bases. The junction had 7 bases not matched to a gene; V was cut back by 1 base and J by 5 bases. The CDR3 consists of 15 residues. The germline V gene has CDR1 SGHRS and CDR2 YFSETQ. CDR3 region: CASSLTGGGGETQYF. The CDR3 coding sequence is TGCGCCAGCAGCTTGACAGGGGGTGGAGGGGAGACCCAGTACTTC.

The CDR3, as DNA: TGTGCCAGCAGTGAACCCCGTGTAGCGGATAGCACAGATACGCAGTATTTT. It encodes CASSEPRVADSTDTQYF. The chain combines TRBV6-1 with TRBJ2-3; D is possibly TRBD2 (6 bases). Trimming removed 2 bases at V and 0 bases at J, with 15 bases between. There are 17 residues in the CDR3. The germline V gene has CDR1 MNHNS and CDR2 SASEGT.

The rearrangement uses TRBV11-3 and TRBJ2-3, with unresolved D. V gave up 4 bases and J gave up 10 bases, with 21 bases separating them. There are 15 residues in the CDR3. In germline, CDR1 is SGHNT, CDR2 YENEEA. The CDR3 reads CASSSQSDGFDPQYF. CDR3 in DNA: TGTGCCAGCAGCTCCCAATCGGACGGATTCGATCCGCAGTATTTT.

The J gene is TRBJ2-7, the V gene TRBV9, with 8 positions matching TRBD2. Germline values: CDR1 SGDLS, CDR2 YYNGEE. The CDR3 runs 16 residues. Trimming removed 0 bases from V and 0 bases from J; junction bases left unmatched: 5. CDR3 amino acids: CASSVAGGASSYEQYF. The CDR3 DNA sequence: TGTGCCAGCAGCGTAGCGGGGGGGGCTAGCTCCTACGAGCAGTACTTC.

The chain joins TRBV5-1 to TRBJ2-1; D possibly matches TRBD1 or TRBD2 (5 bases each). Germline V lookup: CDR1 SGHRS, CDR2 YFSETQ. The CDR3 runs to 17 residues. V lost 1 base to trimming and J lost 5 bases, with 19 bases between them. The CDR3 loop reads CASSLTTPGFGDNEQFF. The CDR3 coding sequence is TGCGCCAGCAGCTTGACGACCCCAGGGTTCGGGGACAATGAGCAGTTCTTC.

J is TRBJ1-4 and V is TRBV7-9; no definite D call. Germline CDR1 reads SEHNR; CDR2 reads FQNEAQ (reference sequence). V shed 5 bases and J shed 4 bases, with 8 bases lying between them. The CDR3 runs 13 residues. This CDR3 reads CASSPGRNEKLFF. The CDR3, as DNA: TGTGCCAGCAGCCCGGGTCGTAATGAAAAACTGTTTTTT.

The gene calls are TRBV28 and TRBJ2-7; 12 bases align to TRBD2. Germline CDR1 reads MDHEN; CDR2 reads SYDVKM. Trimming took 6 bases from V and 2 from J; bases not matched to a gene: 8. The CDR3 runs to 16 residues. The CDR3 is CASSRPTSGRTYEQYF. CDR3 coding DNA: TGTGCCAGCAGCCGCCCCACTAGCGGGAGGACCTACGAGCAGTACTTC. Full variable domain (remainder filled in from reference TRBV28 and TRBJ2-7): DVKVTQSSRYLVKRTGEKVFLECVQDMDHENMFWYRQDPGLGLRLIYFSYDVKMKEKGDIPEGYSVSREKKERFSLILESASTNQTSMYLCASSRPTSGRTYEQYFGPGTRLTVT.

The V and J genes are TRBV5-1 and TRBJ2-1; 13 bases are a match to TRBD2. Per germline, CDR1 SGHRS and CDR2 YFSETQ. This CDR3 contains 15 residues. V shed 6 bases and J 5 bases; nucleotides not matched to a gene: 5. For the CDR3, the DNA is TGCGCCAGCATAATCGGGACTAGCGGGAACAATGAGCAGTTCTTC. This codes for CASIIGTSGNNEQFF.

The chain employs TRBV13 and TRBJ2-7; either TRBD1 or TRBD2 may supply D (5 bases each). V was pared by 4 bases and J by 3 bases, with 13 bases between. The germline V gene encodes CDR1 PRHDT and CDR2 FYEKMQ (reference sequence). This CDR3 has 14 amino acids. As DNA, the CDR3 is TGTGCCAGCAGCTCGGGGACGGAAGGCTACGAGCAGTACTTC. This encodes CASSSGTEGYEQYF. Using reference TRBV13 and TRBJ2-7 for the parts outside the CDR3, the full variable domain is AAGVIQSPRHLIKEKRETATLKCYPIPRHDTVYWYQQGPGQDPQFLISFYEKMQSDKGSIPDRFSAQQFSDYHSELNMSSLELGDSALYFCASSSGTEGYEQYFGPGTRLTVT.

V gene TRBV9 combines with J gene TRBJ2-7; perhaps TRBD2 as D (6 bases). The germline gives CDR1 SGDLS, CDR2 YYNGEE. The CDR3 has 13 residues. The V end lost 4 bases, the J end lost 2 bases, and 10 bases lay between the germline ends. The CDR3 nucleotides read TGTGCCAGCAGCAGGGGAGGAACCTACGAGCAGTACTTC. Amino acids: CASSRGGTYEQYF.

The chain is built from TRBV7-9 and TRBJ1-1, with D tentatively TRBD1 (5 bases). V was trimmed by 5 bases and J by 11 bases, leaving 15 bases between them. The CDR3 totals 12 residues. CDR1 is SEHNR and CDR2 is FQNEAQ in the germline V gene (reference sequence). CDR3 residues: CASSQPKGQAFF. CDR3 nucleotide sequence: TGTGCCAGCAGCCAACCGAAGGGGCAGGCTTTCTTT.

J is TRBJ2-1 and V is TRBV9; D might be TRBD1 (5 bases). The V end was cut by 0 bases, the J end by 10 bases, with 14 bases between. The CDR3 is made up of 14 amino acids. Germline CDR1 reads SGDLS; CDR2 reads YYNGEE. The CDR3 protein is CASSVDPDSIEQFF. CDR3 nucleotide sequence: TGTGCCAGCAGCGTAGACCCTGACAGCATCGAGCAGTTCTTC.

V is TRBV7-9 and J is TRBJ2-1; D remains ambiguous. The V and J ends lost 0 bases and 7 bases respectively, with 19 bases between them. The CDR3 has 17 amino acids. From germline, CDR1 is SEHNR and CDR2 FQNEAQ (reference sequence). The CDR3, as DNA: TGTGCCAGCAGCTTAGCAGGGAAAGGGCACAATCGGAATGAGCAGTTCTTC. Translation gives CASSLAGKGHNRNEQFF. Full variable domain (outside the CDR3, taken from reference TRBV7-9 and TRBJ2-1): DTGVSQNPRHKITKRGQNVTFRCDPISEHNRLYWYRQTLGQGPEFLTYFQNEAQLEKSRLLSDRFSAERPKGSFSTLEIQRTEQGDSAMYLCASSLAGKGHNRNEQFFGPGTRLTVL.

The chain uses TRBV27 and TRBJ1-2; tentatively, D is TRBD1 (5 bases). V was pared by 5 bases and J by 7 bases, with 14 bases between. The CDR3 consists of 13 residues. Germline V gene sequence: CDR1 MNHEY, CDR2 SMNVEV (reference sequence). The CDR3 sequence: CASSPSDIFGYTF. The CDR3 bases are TGTGCCAGCAGTCCCTCGGACATATTTGGCTACACCTTC.

A single count supports this clone. The V call is TRBV9, the J call TRBJ2-7; 7 bases are shared with TRBD2. This CDR3 contains 14 residues. Losses at the gene ends were 1 base for V and 3 bases for J; bases not matched to a gene: 4. From germline, CDR1 is SGDLS and CDR2 YYNGEE. CDR3: CASSVYASGYEQYF. The CDR3 DNA follows: TGTGCCAGCAGCGTATACGCTAGCGGCTACGAGCAGTACTTC.

The sample holds a few counts of this clone. The sample has other DNA sequences that encode this CDR3 too. The V call is TRBV27, the J call TRBJ2-3; 11 bases are a match to TRBD2. This CDR3 is 16 amino acids long. V trimming: 4 bases; J trimming: 0 bases; junction bases outside the gene matches: 3. Germline CDR1 reads MNHEY; CDR2 reads SMNVEV (reference sequence). CDR3 in amino acids: CASSSWTSGSTDTQYF. The DNA of the CDR3 is TGTGCCAGCAGTTCCTGGACTAGCGGGAGCACAGATACGCAGTATTTT.

J is TRBJ2-1 and V is TRBV11-2; TRBD1 agrees at 7 bases. V lost 5 bases and J lost 7; bases outside the gene matches: 14. The CDR3 consists of 16 residues. Looked up from germline, CDR1 is SGHAT and CDR2 is FQNNGV. CDR3 DNA: TGTGCCAGCAGCCCCTACCGTCGGCTGGGACAGAATGAGCAGTTCTTC. Protein product: CASSPYRRLGQNEQFF.

The rearrangement uses TRBV15 and TRBJ1-4; 7 bases match TRBD1. Germline V gene sequence: CDR1 LNHNV, CDR2 YYDKDF (reference sequence). The CDR3 sequence is 15 residues long. The V gene end was trimmed by 5 bases and the J gene end by 8 bases; junction bases not matched to a gene: 11. Here the CDR3 reads CATSDRDIRWEKLFF. CDR3 nucleotide sequence: TGTGCCACCAGCGACAGGGATATACGTTGGGAAAAACTGTTTTTT.